A single sample gave rise to the 4 T cell receptor beta chains below, sequenced in a study of cytomegalovirus exposure and HLA in healthy donors. A multiplex PCR was run with 60 Vbeta primers and 13 Jbeta primers. The method was immunoSEQ multiplex PCR; TCRdb's version includes in-frame clones alone and lacks a portion of them. The sample contains some 140,000 clones, over 70% of which appear only once. The sequencing input was PBMCs. These receptors were collected from a young man in good health and CMV-seronegative.

V usage is TRBV5-1 and J usage is TRBJ1-2; D not resolved. The V and J ends lost 4 bases and 6 bases respectively, with 19 bases between them. This CDR3 region has 15 residues. Germline CDR1 SGHRS, CDR2 YFSETQ. Here the CDR3 reads CASSPVRPTVHGYTF. The CDR3 DNA reads as TGCGCCAGCAGCCCCGTTCGGCCCACAGTTCATGGCTACACCTTC. The whole variable domain, filled in from reference TRBV5-1 and TRBJ1-2, reads KAGVTQTPRYLIKTRGQQVTLSCSPISGHRSVSWYQQTPGQGLQFLFEYFSETQRNKGNFPGRFSGRQFSNSRSEMNVSTLELGDSALYLCASSPVRPTVHGYTFGSGTRLTVV.

The CDR3 protein is CASRRGQPQGAGGRETQYF. In nucleotides, the CDR3 is TGTGCAAGTCGCCGGGGACAGCCACAGGGGGCGGGCGGACGGGAGACCCAGTACTTC. This chain links TRBV12-2 with TRBJ2-5; TRBD1 reflects the table's D call only, with no check against the DNA. TRBV12-2 is tagged as a pseudogene. This CDR3 is 19 amino acids long.

This clone was counted only a few times. Written as DNA, the CDR3 is TGTGCCAGCAGCCAAGTCACTGCAAGCACAGATACGCAGTATTTT. Residues: CASSQVTASTDTQYF. The chain is built from TRBV14 and TRBJ2-3; D gene uncertain. CDR1 and CDR2 (germline): SGHDN, FVKESK. V gave up 1 base and J gave up 0 bases, with 8 bases separating them. The CDR3 sequence is 15 residues long.

A few counts support this clone. This chain joins TRBV5-1 and TRBJ1-1; 7 nucleotides line up with TRBD1. The CDR3 is made up of 14 amino acids. With V trimmed by 1 base and J by 9 bases, 9 bases remained unmatched. CDR1 and CDR2 (germline): SGHRS, YFSETQ. CDR3 coding DNA: TGCGCCAGCAGCTTGATCGATGAACAGGGGCAAGCTTTCTTT. Protein sequence: CASSLIDEQGQAFF.